This T cell receptor beta chain is drawn from a study of T cells in Graves' hyperthyroidism and ophthalmopathy. Study-wide background: Peripheral blood was obtained at initial diagnosis, preceding any treatment.

This CDR3 contains 14 residues. The germline V gene encodes CDR1 SGHAT and CDR2 FQNNGV. Trimming removed 6 bases from V and 4 bases from J; junction bases left unmatched: 7. This clonotype was found a few times. What it binds is unknown. There were TCR beta CDR3 regions amplified from RNA transcripts. Carried out on the TCR CDR3, a first-round RT-PCR used the HTBI primer set. TCRdb passed the multiplex PCR reads through MiXCR, listing each CDR3 protein once. The data contain approximately 590,000 distinct CDR3 sequences, approximately 14% of them seen just once; the ten biggest clones take up about 7%. Overall study results and limits: The majority of expanded thyroid clonotypes above 0.001 also appeared in blood.

Material for sequencing was blood. The receptor's source is a young woman with Graves' hyperthyroidism. The chain joins TRBV11-2 to TRBJ2-5; 8 nucleotides align to TRBD1. Here the CDR3 reads CASRDRVDVETQYF. The CDR3 nucleotides read TGTGCCAGCAGGGACAGGGTTGACGTAGAGACCCAGTACTTC.